This T cell receptor (beta chain) stems from a study of T cell responses to AZD1222 COVID-19 vaccine. Profiling relied on immunoSEQ multiplex PCR, and the TCRdb table lists in-frame clones only, not all of them. There are about 90,000 clones in the sample; 80% to 90% occur only once, and roughly 15% lies in the top ten. A few counts support this clone. The V gene lost 3 bases and the J gene lost 3 bases, with 13 bases spanning the gap. This CDR3 is 15 amino acids long. Germline lookup yields CDR1 SGHRS and CDR2 YFSETQ. The genes are TRBV5-1 and TRBJ1-3, with D possibly being TRBD1 (5 bases). The sequence was collected from an adult in good health. The sequences come from peripheral blood, collected on day 0 of AZD1222 vaccination. This CDR3 reads CASSWEAGGGNTIYF. In nucleotides, the CDR3 is TGCGCCAGCAGCTGGGAGGCCGGGGGTGGAAACACCATATATTTT.